Presented here are 17 T cell receptor beta chains from one specimen sequenced in a study of T cell responses to AZD1222 COVID-19 vaccine. The table came from immunoSEQ multiplex PCR; TCRdb's copy has only in-frame clones and leaves some out. The top ten hold roughly 20% of the sample, which has over 70,000 clones, around 84% seen once. Sequenced material: peripheral blood, taken on day 0 of AZD1222 vaccination. These receptors all stem from an adult in good health.

The chain combines TRBV15 with TRBJ2-7, with TRBD1 matching over 7 bases. Germline V gives CDR1 LNHNV, CDR2 YYDKDF (reference sequence). The CDR3 runs to 14 residues. Trimming at V came to 5 bases and at J to 4 bases, leaving 8 bases not matched to a gene. The CDR3 reads CATSSPYRGYEQYF. In DNA, the CDR3 is TGTGCCACCAGCTCTCCCTACAGGGGATACGAGCAGTACTTC.

V and J are TRBV18 and TRBJ2-7; 11 positions agree with TRBD2. The CDR3 runs 19 residues. Per the germline V gene, CDR1 is KGHSH and CDR2 is LQKENI. V gave up 3 bases and J gave up 0 bases; unmatched junction bases: 13. The CDR3 protein is CASSPGLAAAGLSSYEQYF. The CDR3 nucleotides read TGTGCCAGCTCACCGGGACTAGCGGCCGCAGGATTAAGCTCCTACGAGCAGTACTTC.

Concerning this clone itself: The junction differs from germline at one of its ends, possibly a read error. The rearrangement links TRBV7-7 to TRBJ1-4, with D unresolved. The CDR3 spans 13 residues. The germline CDR1 and CDR2 sequences are SSHAT and FNYEAQ (reference sequence). CDR3 nucleotide sequence: TGTGCTAGCAGCTTAAAAACTAATGAAAAACTGTTTTTT. Protein product: CASSLKTNEKLFF. The variable domain in full, completed from reference TRBV7-7 and TRBJ1-4, reads GAGVSQSPRYKVTKRGQDVTLRCDPISSHATLYWYQQALGQGPEFLTYFNYEAQPDKSGLPSDRFSAERPEGSISTLTIQRTEQRDSAMYRCASSLKTNEKLFFGSGTQLSVL.

The chain links TRBV5-1 to TRBJ1-1, with no clear D. CDR3 length equals 16 residues. Germline CDR1 reads SGHRS; CDR2 reads YFSETQ. V shed 0 bases and J shed 7 bases, with 19 bases lying between them. CDR3 in amino acids: CASSLGGSFLGGEAFF. CDR3 nucleotides: TGCGCCAGCAGCTTGGGGGGATCCTTTTTGGGCGGTGAAGCTTTCTTT.

In regard to this clone: This may be a read error: a much more frequent sequence differs by one nucleotide. V usage is TRBV5-1 and J usage is TRBJ1-6; the D is unclear. CDR3 length: 14 residues. CDR1 is SGHRS and CDR2 is YFSETQ in the germline V gene. CDR3 in amino acids: CASLPAPYNSSLHF. In DNA form, the CDR3 reads TGCGCCAGCCTCCCAGCCCCCTATAATTCATCCCTCCACTTT. Full variable domain (outside the CDR3, taken from reference TRBV5-1 and TRBJ1-6): KAGVTQTPRYLIKTRGQQVTLSCSPISGHRSVSWYQQTPGQGLQFLFEYFSETQRNKGNFPGRFSGRQFSNSRSEMNVSTLELGDSALYLCASLPAPYNSSLHFGNGTRLTVT.

This clone was seen only a few times. V is TRBV20-1 and J is TRBJ1-1; D remains unclear. V lost 4 bases and J 8 bases, leaving 8 bases between the germline ends. Germline V gene lookup returns CDR1 DFQATT and CDR2 SNEGSKA (reference sequence). The CDR3 runs to 10 residues. As DNA, the CDR3 is TGCAGTGCTAAAGGAAAGGAAGCTTTCTTT. Its protein product is CSAKGKEAFF.

The chain recombines TRBV18 with TRBJ2-1; 11 bases align to TRBD1. CDR3 length: 15 amino acids. CDR1 KGHSH and CDR2 LQKENI come from the germline V gene. The ends lost 5 bases at V and 11 bases at J; junction bases unmatched: 11. In DNA, the CDR3 is TGTGCCAGCTCATCGGGACAGGGGGGGCTGAGTCAGCAGTTCTTC. Its protein is CASSSGQGGLSQQFF.

J is TRBJ1-6 and V is TRBV14; 9 positions match TRBD1. With 5 bases clipped from V and 12 bases from J, the junction kept 14 bases outside the gene matches. Germline V lookup: CDR1 SGHDN, CDR2 FVKESK. This CDR3 spans 16 amino acids. The CDR3 spells CASSKGPGQGILPLHF. The CDR3 DNA is TGTGCCAGCAGCAAAGGACCGGGACAGGGTATTTTACCCCTCCACTTT.

The chain uses TRBV12-5 and TRBJ2-1, with 12 bases identical to TRBD1. V trimming: 7 bases; J trimming: 8 bases; junction bases outside the gene matches: 6. The germline gives CDR1 LGHNT, CDR2 FRNRAP. This CDR3 is 14 amino acids long. CDR3 loop: CASVRDRGRDEQFF. The CDR3 region has the DNA TGTGCTAGTGTTAGGGACAGGGGGCGGGATGAGCAGTTCTTC. The full variable domain, completed using reference TRBV12-5 and TRBJ2-1, is DARVTQTPRHKVTEMGQEVTMRCQPILGHNTVFWYRQTMMQGLELLAYFRNRAPLDDSGMPKDRFSAEMPDATLATLKIQPSEPRDSAVYFCASVRDRGRDEQFFGPGTRLTVL.

CDR3 residues: CAWARTGLYGYTF. DNA of the CDR3: TGTGCCTGGGCCAGGACAGGGCTTTATGGCTACACCTTC. The genes are TRBV30 and TRBJ1-2; 8 bases agree with TRBD1. This CDR3 contains 13 residues. J was trimmed by 5 bases and V by 5 bases; bases with no gene match: 7. Germline loops: CDR1 GTSNPN, CDR2 SVGIG (reference sequence).

The chain employs TRBV29-1 and TRBJ1-2, with D hard to call. CDR3 length equals 11 residues. From germline, CDR1 is SQVTM and CDR2 ANQGSEA. Deletions cut 7 bases from V and 4 bases from J, with 10 bases between. The CDR3 loop reads CSADDTYGYTF. Here the CDR3 DNA reads TGCAGCGCGGACGATACCTATGGCTACACCTTC.

The gene calls are TRBV7-9 and TRBJ2-1, with D hard to call. From germline, CDR1 is SEHNR and CDR2 FQNEAQ (reference sequence). Trimming removed 5 bases at V and 0 bases at J, with 11 bases between. This CDR3 contains 15 residues. CDR3 in DNA: TGTGCCAGCAGCAACTACCAAGACTCCTACAATGAGCAGTTCTTC. It translates to CASSNYQDSYNEQFF.

The chain links TRBV5-6 to TRBJ2-2; tentatively, D is TRBD2 (6 bases). CDR1 SGHDT and CDR2 YYEEEE come from the germline V gene. The CDR3 spans 14 residues. The V end was cut by 0 bases, the J end by 5 bases, with 8 bases between. CDR3 sequence: CASSLVGGTGELFF. The CDR3 nucleotides are TGTGCCAGCAGCTTGGTGGGGGGAACCGGGGAGCTGTTTTTT.

This chain uses TRBV27 with TRBJ2-7; no definite D call. Germline CDR1 reads MNHEY; CDR2 reads SMNVEV (reference sequence). The CDR3 runs 13 residues. Trimming removed 3 bases from V and 3 bases from J, with 9 bases in between. Here the CDR3 reads CASSFQHRYEQYF. The CDR3 DNA follows: TGTGCCAGCAGTTTCCAACACCGCTACGAGCAGTACTTC.

This chain's CDR3 is CASSPRANTGELFF. The CDR3 region has the DNA TGTGCCAGCAGCCCTAGAGCGAACACCGGGGAGCTGTTTTTT. The gene calls are TRBV7-9 and TRBJ2-2; D ambiguous. The V end lost 5 bases, the J end lost 0 bases, and 7 bases lay between the germline ends. The CDR3 totals 14 residues. The V gene's germline CDR1 is SEHNR and CDR2 FQNEAQ (reference sequence).

V is TRBV2 and J is TRBJ1-2; tentative D call: TRBD1 (6 bases). Germline values: CDR1 SNHLY, CDR2 FYNNEI. There are 14 residues in the CDR3. V was trimmed by 7 bases and J by 3 bases, leaving 15 bases between them. CDR3 DNA: TGTGCCAGCACTATAGGGGGGGCCTACTATGGCTACACCTTC. Protein: CASTIGGAYYGYTF.

This clone has more than one count but fewer than ten. The V and J genes are TRBV9 and TRBJ1-3, with D possibly being TRBD1 (5 bases). CDR3 size: 19 residues. The V and J ends lost 0 bases and 2 bases respectively, with 21 bases between them. Germline V lookup: CDR1 SGDLS, CDR2 YYNGEE. The CDR3 DNA reads as TGTGCCAGCAGCGTAGCTCCAGGCGGAGGCCAGGGAACTGGAAACACCATATATTTT. Amino acid sequence: CASSVAPGGGQGTGNTIYF. The full variable domain, with the rest looked up from reference TRBV9 and TRBJ1-3, is DSGVTQTPKHLITATGQRVTLRCSPRSGDLSVYWYQQSLDQGLQFLIQYYNGEERAKGNILERFSAQQFPDLHSELNLSSLELGDSALYFCASSVAPGGGQGTGNTIYFGEGSWLTVV.